Listed below are T cell receptor beta chains from one sample, sequenced in a study of regulatory T cells in long-lasting Graves disease. From the multiplex PCR reads, TCRdb called clonotypes with MiXCR, one entry per CDR3 protein. The table records 400,000 to 500,000 distinct CDR3 sequences, 12% to 15% of them present only once. Another study also made use of these data, one on T cells in Graves' hyperthyroidism and ophthalmopathy.

The material was peripheral blood mononuclear cells (PBMCs), obtained at new diagnosis, from a patient treated with antithyroid drugs. Receptor source: a woman in her 50s with Graves disease. Both conserved end residues are trimmed from each CDR3. Fields, in order: D gene, J gene, V gene, CDR3 protein. A D gene is named only where the DNA matches it firmly.

d_call: TRBD2; j_call: TRBJ2-7; v_call: TRBV5-6; cdr3_aa: ASFSGGSYEQY
d_call: -; j_call: TRBJ2-7; v_call: TRBV20-1; cdr3_aa: SARRGEASSYEQY
d_call: -; j_call: TRBJ1-2; v_call: TRBV5-1; cdr3_aa: ASSPRPSYGYT
d_call: TRBD2; j_call: TRBJ2-3; v_call: TRBV11-2; cdr3_aa: ASSFALAGTDTQY
d_call: -; j_call: TRBJ1-1; v_call: TRBV27; cdr3_aa: ASGGANTEAF
d_call: TRBD1; j_call: TRBJ1-6; v_call: TRBV27; cdr3_aa: ASSSDRDRAPLH
d_call: -; j_call: TRBJ2-1; v_call: TRBV5-5; cdr3_aa: ASSFPSSTSSSYNEQF
d_call: TRBD2; j_call: TRBJ2-1; v_call: TRBV24-1; cdr3_aa: ATMGSGKYNEQF
d_call: -; j_call: TRBJ2-6; v_call: TRBV28; cdr3_aa: ASSSKTGKHSGANVLT
d_call: -; j_call: TRBJ2-2; v_call: TRBV3-1; cdr3_aa: ASSEGDTYTGELF
d_call: -; j_call: TRBJ1-5; v_call: TRBV3-1; cdr3_aa: ASSQDPVGRQPQH
d_call: TRBD1; j_call: TRBJ1-1; v_call: TRBV7-6; cdr3_aa: ASSLLRLGQGAFMNTEAF
d_call: TRBD1; j_call: TRBJ2-1; v_call: TRBV27; cdr3_aa: ASSYQGVGNEQF
d_call: -; j_call: TRBJ1-5; v_call: TRBV3-1; cdr3_aa: ASSQGIQPQH